Listed here are 20 T cell receptor beta chains from one sample, sequenced in a study of OX40 agonist ivuxolimab in advanced cancers. The repertoire was sequenced with immunoSEQ multiplex PCR; TCRdb's copy has only in-frame clones and lacks some. The repertoire includes tens of thousands of clones, roughly 91% of them detected once, and approximately 0.3% sits in the top ten. The material was CD4+ or CD8+ T cells sorted from blood, obtained in a trial of the OX40 agonist ivuxolimab. The receptors originated from an adult with an advanced solid tumor such as melanoma, head and neck, liver or kidney cancer.

This rearrangement joins TRBV5-4 to TRBJ2-3, with TRBD1 identical over 7 bases. Germline values: CDR1 SGHNT, CDR2 YYREEE (reference sequence). V lost 4 bases to trimming and J lost 4 bases; unmatched junction nucleotides: 12. CDR3 size: 16 residues. The CDR3 sequence: CASSPRGGGGADTQYF. The CDR3 coding sequence is TGTGCCAGCAGCCCGAGAGGGGGCGGAGGTGCAGATACGCAGTATTTT. Looking up the rest from reference TRBV5-4 and TRBJ2-3 gives the full variable domain: ETGVTQSPTHLIKTRGQQVTLRCSSQSGHNTVSWYQQALGQGPQFIFQYYREEENGRGNFPPRFSGLQFPNYSSELNVNALELDDSALYLCASSPRGGGGADTQYFGPGTRLTVL.

The chain uses TRBV18 and TRBJ2-7; 9 nucleotides align to TRBD2. This CDR3 contains 16 residues. J was trimmed by 0 bases and V by 4 bases; bases with no gene match: 7. CDR1 is KGHSH, CDR2 LQKENI, per germline. The CDR3: CASSQAGGFSSYEQYF. Written as DNA, the CDR3 is TGTGCCAGCTCACAAGCGGGGGGTTTTAGCTCCTACGAGCAGTACTTC.

The chain joins TRBV11-2 to TRBJ1-2; 8 nucleotides match TRBD1. The ends lost 1 base at V and 7 bases at J; junction bases unmatched: 8. The V gene's germline CDR1 is SGHAT and CDR2 FQNNGV. The CDR3 is 15 residues long. Here the CDR3 reads CASSLVGGQDLGYTF. CDR3 DNA: TGTGCCAGCAGCTTAGTTGGGGGACAGGATCTTGGCTACACCTTC.

The chain uses TRBV18 and TRBJ1-2, with TRBD1 matching 11 bases. Germline V gene lookup returns CDR1 KGHSH and CDR2 LQKENI. V shed 3 bases, J shed 0 bases, and the junction held 6 bases outside the gene matches. The CDR3 consists of 17 residues. The CDR3 coding sequence is TGTGCCAGCTCACCGTGGACAGGGGGCACTTCTAACTATGGCTACACCTTC. Protein: CASSPWTGGTSNYGYTF.

This chain uses TRBV19 with TRBJ2-4; 8 bases match TRBD1. The V and J ends lost 6 bases and 1 base, in that order; junction bases with no gene match: 20. From germline, CDR1 is LNHDA and CDR2 SQIVND (reference sequence). There are 20 residues in the CDR3. DNA of the CDR3: TGTGCCAGTAGCCTAAGGGCTTCCGGGACAGGCGATACTGCCAAAAACATTCAGTACTTC. Its translation is CASSLRASGTGDTAKNIQYF.

This chain uses TRBV2 with TRBJ2-5; no clear D. The CDR3 length is 10 residues. In germline, CDR1 is SNHLY, CDR2 FYNNEI. V was pared by 4 bases and J by 5 bases, with 2 bases between. The CDR3 sequence: CASSGETQYF. CDR3 bases: TGTGCCAGCAGTGGGGAGACCCAGTACTTC.

This clone was seen a few times. Distinct nucleotide sequences in the sample also encode this CDR3. The CDR3 nucleotides are TGCGCCAGCAGCTTGGGGGACAGGGGAGGCAATCAGCCCCAGCATTTT. This sequence encodes CASSLGDRGGNQPQHF. The rearrangement joins TRBV5-1 to TRBJ1-5, with 10 bases that match TRBD1. V gave up 0 bases and J gave up 2 bases; unmatched junction bases: 2. Germline V gives CDR1 SGHRS, CDR2 YFSETQ. This CDR3 is built from 16 residues.

V usage is TRBV6-5 and J usage is TRBJ1-5; possible D gene TRBD1, 5 bases. V dropped 0 bases and J dropped 5 bases, with 8 bases sitting between them. Germline V lookup: CDR1 MNHEY, CDR2 SVGAGI. This CDR3 spans 14 amino acids. CDR3 bases: TGTGCCAGCAGTTACTCAGGGACCCATCAGCCCCAGCATTTT. It yields the protein CASSYSGTHQPQHF.

The sample holds one count of this clone. J is TRBJ1-3 and V is TRBV5-8, with TRBD1 matching 9 bases. V shed 3 bases and J 3 bases; nucleotides not matched to a gene: 7. Germline V lookup: CDR1 SGHTS, CDR2 YDEGEE. The CDR3 is 16 residues long. The DNA for the CDR3 is TGTGCCAGCAGCTCCGAACAGGGGGCTCTTGGAAACACCATATATTTT. Its translation: CASSSEQGALGNTIYF.

The CDR3: CASSLYPGQAVGNEQFF. In nucleotides, the CDR3 is TGTGCCAGCAGCTTATACCCCGGACAGGCTGTTGGCAATGAGCAGTTCTTC. The V call is TRBV7-2, the J call TRBJ2-1; TRBD1 agrees at 7 bases. V shed 2 bases, J shed 6 bases, and the junction held 13 bases outside the gene matches. This CDR3 is 17 amino acids long. Germline V lookup: CDR1 SGHTA, CDR2 FQGNSA.

The chain links TRBV11-2 to TRBJ2-6, with D possibly TRBD1 on 5 matching bases. Germline CDR1 SGHAT, CDR2 FQNNGV. The V gene lost 0 bases and the J gene lost 0 bases, with 12 bases spanning the gap. The CDR3 runs to 18 residues. DNA of the CDR3: TGTGCCAGCAGCTTAGAGGGGCAGTTAAACTCTGGGGCCAACGTCCTGACTTTC. Translation gives CASSLEGQLNSGANVLTF.

The chain combines TRBV9 with TRBJ2-7; possible D gene TRBD1, 5 bases. Germline V gives CDR1 SGDLS, CDR2 YYNGEE. This CDR3 comprises 14 residues. The germline V and J ends were trimmed by 2 bases and 2 bases, with 11 bases remaining between them. The CDR3 coding sequence is TGTGCCAGCAGCGTCCAGGGTGGGCCCTACGAGCAGTACTTC. Translating gives CASSVQGGPYEQYF.

The chain employs TRBV29-1 and TRBJ2-6; no clear D. Trimming removed 7 bases from V and 2 bases from J, with 6 bases in between. The CDR3 sequence is 12 residues long. The germline gives CDR1 SQVTM, CDR2 ANQGSEA. As DNA, the CDR3 is TGCAGCGCAGAAGCTGGGGCCAACGTCCTGACTTTC. Translation: CSAEAGANVLTF.

Points on this clone: The germline gene is not matched at one end of the junction; a read error may be the cause. The chain recombines TRBV7-3 with TRBJ2-2; TRBD1 is a possible D gene (6 bases). The germline gives CDR1 SGHTA, CDR2 FQGTGA. The length of the CDR3 is 15 residues. The CDR3 loop reads CASSLTTGSTGELFF. DNA of the CDR3: TGTGCCAGCAGCCTAACCACAGGGTCCACCGGGGAGCTGTTTTTT.

This clone appeared a single time. The chain has TRBV14 and TRBJ1-2; D might be TRBD1 (5 bases). Germline CDR1 SGHDN, CDR2 FVKESK. Trimming shortened V by 0 bases and J by 10 bases, and 18 bases separated the two germline ends. CDR3 length: 15 amino acids. The CDR3, as DNA: TGTGCCAGCAGCCAAGATCAGCGGCCAGGGAAGGACTACACCTTC. Translating it yields CASSQDQRPGKDYTF.

V is TRBV9 and J is TRBJ2-2, with TRBD1 matching 11 bases. Germline loops: CDR1 SGDLS, CDR2 YYNGEE. This CDR3 is 16 amino acids long. The J segment lost 5 bases and the V segment lost 4 bases, leaving 7 bases of the junction unmatched. The CDR3 DNA is TGTGCCAGCAGCCCAACGGACAGGGGGCCGACCGGGGAGCTGTTTTTT. Translating it yields CASSPTDRGPTGELFF.

The chain recombines TRBV7-9 with TRBJ2-7, with 8 bases matching TRBD1. The germline V gene has CDR1 SEHNR and CDR2 FQNEAQ (reference sequence). This CDR3 is built from 14 residues. V gave up 5 bases and J gave up 2 bases; unmatched junction bases: 5. CDR3 sequence (DNA): TGTGCCAGCAGCGGGGACAGGACCGCCTACGAGCAGTACTTC. Protein: CASSGDRTAYEQYF.

The chain combines TRBV7-9 with TRBJ1-2; a possible D gene is TRBD1 (6 bases). V lost 2 bases to trimming and J lost 5 bases, with 15 bases between them. Germline values: CDR1 SEHNR, CDR2 FQNEAQ (reference sequence). CDR3 size: 15 residues. CDR3 nucleotide sequence: TGTGCCAGCAGCTTACCGGGGGGCAGGTCTTATGGCTACACCTTC. It codes for CASSLPGGRSYGYTF.

V gene TRBV4-1 combines with J gene TRBJ1-2; 7 bases are shared with TRBD1. CDR1 and CDR2 (germline): MGHRA, YSYEKL. The CDR3 runs to 16 residues. J was trimmed by 8 bases and V by 0 bases; bases with no gene match: 12. The CDR3 DNA sequence: TGCGCCAGCAGCCAAGATCTGATGGGGACAGTCTACGGCTACACCTTC. Translating gives CASSQDLMGTVYGYTF.

V usage is TRBV5-4 and J usage is TRBJ1-2; 7 bases agree with TRBD1. Trimming cost V 7 bases and J 1 base; bases outside gene matches: 7. This CDR3 is 14 amino acids long. Germline lookup yields CDR1 SGHNT and CDR2 YYREEE (reference sequence). The CDR3 sequence: CASGDSRVNYGYTF. CDR3 coding DNA: TGTGCCAGCGGGGACAGTCGAGTTAACTATGGCTACACCTTC.